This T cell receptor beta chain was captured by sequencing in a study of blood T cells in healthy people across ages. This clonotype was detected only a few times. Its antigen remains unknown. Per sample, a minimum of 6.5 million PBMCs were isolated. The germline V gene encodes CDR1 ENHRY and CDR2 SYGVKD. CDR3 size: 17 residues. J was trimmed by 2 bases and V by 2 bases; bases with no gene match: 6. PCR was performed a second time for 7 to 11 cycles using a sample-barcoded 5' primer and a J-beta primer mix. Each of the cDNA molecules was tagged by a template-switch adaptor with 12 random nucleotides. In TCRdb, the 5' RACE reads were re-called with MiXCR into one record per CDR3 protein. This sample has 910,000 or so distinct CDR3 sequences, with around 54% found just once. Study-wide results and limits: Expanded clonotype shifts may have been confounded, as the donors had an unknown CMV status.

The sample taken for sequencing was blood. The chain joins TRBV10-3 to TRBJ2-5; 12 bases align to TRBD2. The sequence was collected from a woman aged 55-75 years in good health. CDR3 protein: CAISEGRTSGEQETQYF. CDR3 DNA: TGTGCCATCAGTGAGGGGAGGACTAGCGGGGAACAAGAGACCCAGTACTTC.